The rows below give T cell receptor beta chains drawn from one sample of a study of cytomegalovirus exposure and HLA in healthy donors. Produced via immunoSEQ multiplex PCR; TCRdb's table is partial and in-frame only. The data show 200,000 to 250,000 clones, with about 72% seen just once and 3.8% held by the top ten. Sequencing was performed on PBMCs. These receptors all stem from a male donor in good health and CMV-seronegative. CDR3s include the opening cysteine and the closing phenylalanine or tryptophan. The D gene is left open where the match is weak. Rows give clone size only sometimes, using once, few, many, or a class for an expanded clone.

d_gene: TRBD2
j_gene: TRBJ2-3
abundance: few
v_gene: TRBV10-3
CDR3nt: TGTGCCATCAGTTTCTCCGGGACTAGCGGAATAGATACGCAGTATTTT
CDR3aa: CAISFSGTSGIDTQYF

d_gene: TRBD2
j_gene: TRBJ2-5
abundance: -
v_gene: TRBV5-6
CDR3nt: TGTGCCAGCAGCGTGGGGACTAGCGGGAGGGAGACCCAGTACTTC
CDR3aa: CASSVGTSGRETQYF

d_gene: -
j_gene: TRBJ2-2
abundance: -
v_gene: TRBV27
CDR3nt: TGTGCCAGCAGTCTATTCGGGACTCAGGACACCGGGGAGCTGTTTTTT
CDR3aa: CASSLFGTQDTGELFF

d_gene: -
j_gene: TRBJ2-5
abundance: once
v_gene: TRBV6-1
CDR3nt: TGTGCCAGCAGTGAAGGTGCCAGGTTAGGAACCCAGTACTTC
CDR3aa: CASSEGARLGTQYF

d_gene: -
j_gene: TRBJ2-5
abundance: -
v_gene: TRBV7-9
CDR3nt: TGTGCCAGCAGCTTACCTGCGGATAGACAAGAGACCCAGTACTTC
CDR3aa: CASSLPADRQETQYF

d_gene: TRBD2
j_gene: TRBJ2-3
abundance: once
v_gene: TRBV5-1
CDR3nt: TGCGCCAGCGGGAAAGGGACTAGCGGGAGCACAGATACGCAGTATTTT
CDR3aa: CASGKGTSGSTDTQYF

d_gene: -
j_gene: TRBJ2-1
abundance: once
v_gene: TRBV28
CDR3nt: TGTGCCGTCGAGGCCGACTCCTACAATGAGCAGTTCTTC
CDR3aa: CAVEADSYNEQFF

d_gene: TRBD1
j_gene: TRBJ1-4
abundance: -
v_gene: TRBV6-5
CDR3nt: TGTGCCAGCAGTTACATAGGACAGGGAAATGAAAAACTGTTTTTT
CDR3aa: CASSYIGQGNEKLFF

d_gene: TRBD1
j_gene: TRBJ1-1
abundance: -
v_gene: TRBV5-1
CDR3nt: TGCGCCAGCAGCTTTATCCACAGGGGAACTGAAGCTTTCTTT
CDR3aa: CASSFIHRGTEAFF

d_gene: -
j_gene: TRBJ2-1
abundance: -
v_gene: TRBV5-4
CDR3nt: TGTGCCAGCAGTTCCACTAGCACGAGCTCCTACAATGAGCAGTTCTTC
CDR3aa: CASSSTSTSSYNEQFF

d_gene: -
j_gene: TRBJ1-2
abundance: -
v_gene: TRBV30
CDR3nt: TGTGCCTGGACCAGGACTAACTATGGCTACACCTTC
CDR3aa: CAWTRTNYGYTF